Presented here are 27 T cell receptor beta chains from one specimen sequenced in a study of blood T cell repertoires in COVID-19. Measured with immunoSEQ multiplex PCR; TCRdb has only the in-frame clones, and not every one. The sample includes 100,000 to 150,000 clones, roughly 87% of them seen just once. The specimen was peripheral blood. The receptors derive from a human donor in a cohort sampled during active COVID-19.

The rearrangement uses TRBV7-9 and TRBJ1-1; a weak D match, TRBD1 (6 bases). Trimming pared 4 bases from V and 0 bases from J, leaving 6 bases between. CDR3 length: 13 residues. In germline, CDR1 is SEHNR, CDR2 FQNEAQ (reference sequence). CDR3 sequence: CASSSGVNTEAFF. The DNA for the CDR3 is TGTGCCAGCAGCTCAGGGGTGAACACTGAAGCTTTCTTT.

The chain has TRBV5-5 and TRBJ2-2, with D tentatively TRBD2 (6 bases). Germline CDR1 SGHKS, CDR2 YYEKEE (reference sequence). V was trimmed by 4 bases and J by 4 bases, leaving 17 bases between them. The CDR3 spans 16 residues. The CDR3 region is CASSKGAGFGTGELFF. In nucleotides, the CDR3 is TGTGCCAGCAGCAAAGGGGCGGGATTCGGCACCGGGGAGCTGTTTTTT.

The chain carries TRBV25-1 and TRBJ2-3; D is perhaps TRBD1 (5 bases). This CDR3 contains 16 residues. V lost 3 bases, J lost 3 bases, and 16 bases lay in between. Germline CDR1 is MGHDK and CDR2 is SYGVNS. CDR3 sequence (DNA): TGTGCCAGCAGTGATAGGGCAGGGTGGATGACAGATACGCAGTATTTT. This gives the protein CASSDRAGWMTDTQYF.

The rearrangement uses TRBV25-1 and TRBJ2-5, with TRBD2 matching over 7 bases. From germline, CDR1 is MGHDK and CDR2 SYGVNS. CDR3 length: 14 amino acids. Germline trimming cut 2 bases from V and 9 bases from J; bases unmatched to any gene: 9. CDR3 nucleotides: TGTGCCAGCAGTGAACGGGGGGATGGAGGCGCCCAGTACTTC. This sequence encodes CASSERGDGGAQYF. Using reference TRBV25-1 and TRBJ2-5 for the parts outside the CDR3, the full variable domain is EADIYQTPRYLVIGTGKKITLECSQTMGHDKMYWYQQDPGMELHLIHYSYGVNSTEKGDLSSESTVSRIRTEHFPLTLESARPSHTSQYLCASSERGDGGAQYFGPGTRLLVL.

The chain joins TRBV5-1 to TRBJ2-1; 8 nucleotides align to TRBD2. The CDR3 length is 13 residues. The germline V gene has CDR1 SGHRS and CDR2 YFSETQ. J was trimmed by 8 bases and V by 4 bases; bases with no gene match: 5. The CDR3 sequence: CASSKRGRDEQFF. The CDR3 DNA reads as TGCGCCAGCAGCAAGCGGGGGCGGGATGAGCAGTTCTTC.

The J gene is TRBJ2-7, the V gene TRBV24-1; 9 nucleotides agree with TRBD2. Looked up from germline, CDR1 is KGHDR and CDR2 is SFDVKD. This CDR3 spans 14 amino acids. Trimming took 4 bases from V and 5 from J; bases not matched to a gene: 5. The CDR3 here is CATSEPSGNHEQYF. CDR3 DNA: TGTGCCACCAGTGAACCTAGCGGGAATCACGAGCAGTACTTC.

This chain's CDR3 is CASSFGGGPSYNEQFF. CDR3 nucleotides: TGCGCCAGCAGCTTTGGCGGGGGGCCCTCCTACAATGAGCAGTTCTTC. This chain joins TRBV5-1 and TRBJ2-1; TRBD2 agrees at 8 bases. After removal of 2 bases from V and 0 bases from J, the junction contained 4 bases not matched to a gene. The CDR3 extends over 16 amino acids. From germline, CDR1 is SGHRS and CDR2 YFSETQ.

The V gene is TRBV7-3, the J gene TRBJ1-1; 9 positions agree with TRBD1. CDR1 SGHTA and CDR2 FQGTGA come from the germline V gene. CDR3 length: 13 residues. J was trimmed by 10 bases and V by 5 bases; bases with no gene match: 8. CDR3 bases: TGTGCCAGCAGCACGGACAGGGGAGGCGGAGCTTTCTTT. Translated: CASSTDRGGGAFF. Supplemented by reference TRBV7-3 and TRBJ1-1, the full variable domain reads GAGVSQTPSNKVTEKGKYVELRCDPISGHTALYWYRQSLGQGPEFLIYFQGTGAADDSGLPNDRFFAVRPEGSVSTLKIQRTERGDSAVYLCASSTDRGGGAFFGQGTRLTVV.

This CDR3 reads CASSPPDSLGTNEKLFF. In DNA, the CDR3 is TGTGCCAGCTCACCACCGGACAGCTTGGGTACTAATGAAAAACTGTTTTTT. This sequence joins TRBV18 and TRBJ1-4; D may be TRBD1 (6 bases). V was cut by 0 bases and J by 2 bases, with 13 bases left in between. CDR1 KGHSH and CDR2 LQKENI come from the germline V gene. The CDR3 loop spans 17 amino acids.

This clone was counted a few times. The same CDR3 is also encoded by other DNA sequences in this sample. The rearrangement uses TRBV27 and TRBJ2-1; tentatively, D is TRBD1 (5 bases). This CDR3 spans 14 amino acids. The germline gives CDR1 MNHEY, CDR2 SMNVEV (reference sequence). V was shortened by 0 bases and J by 4 bases, with 7 bases between the two germline ends. Here the CDR3 reads CASSLSDKYNEQFF. CDR3 DNA sequence: TGTGCCAGCAGTTTATCGGACAAATACAATGAGCAGTTCTTC.

The chain links TRBV12-3 or TRBV12-4 to TRBJ2-2; 9 nucleotides line up with TRBD2. V lost 6 bases and J lost 7; bases outside the gene matches: 3. The CDR3 sequence is 13 residues long. In DNA, the CDR3 is TGTGCCAGCAGCGAGCGGGAGGTCGGGGAGCTGTTTTTT. This translates into CASSEREVGELFF.

This clone was counted a single time. This chain uses TRBV5-6 with TRBJ2-1; possibly TRBD1 for D (6 bases). Trimming took off 4 bases at V and 7 bases at J, with 24 bases between the two ends. CDR1 SGHDT and CDR2 YYEEEE come from the germline V gene. The CDR3 runs 17 residues. As DNA, the CDR3 is TGTGCCAGCAGCCAAACGATGGCACAGGCCAGGGGAAATGAGCAGTTCTTC. This gives the protein CASSQTMAQARGNEQFF.

The chain employs TRBV18 and TRBJ2-7; 11 nucleotides match TRBD1. CDR1 is KGHSH and CDR2 is LQKENI in the germline V gene. Trimming removed 3 bases from V and 5 bases from J; junction bases left unmatched: 6. The CDR3 spans 15 residues. CDR3 in amino acids: CASSPQGQGVHEQYF. In nucleotides, the CDR3 is TGTGCCAGCTCACCGCAGGGACAGGGGGTGCACGAGCAGTACTTC.

The rearrangement links TRBV18 to TRBJ2-3; TRBD1 aligns across 7 bases. CDR1 KGHSH and CDR2 LQKENI come from the germline V gene. The CDR3 length is 15 residues. The V gene end was trimmed by 6 bases and the J gene end by 1 base; junction bases not matched to a gene: 7. This CDR3 is CASSPADRRTDTQYF. CDR3 sequence (DNA): TGTGCCAGCTCCCCGGCGGACAGGCGCACAGATACGCAGTATTTT.

The chain combines TRBV7-2 with TRBJ2-1; 8 positions match TRBD1. The CDR3 is 15 residues long. Germline V lookup: CDR1 SGHTA, CDR2 FQGNSA. V trimming: 5 bases; J trimming: 1 base; junction bases outside the gene matches: 4. CDR3 sequence reads: CASSGQGWSYNEQFF. The CDR3 bases are TGTGCCAGCAGCGGACAGGGATGGTCCTACAATGAGCAGTTCTTC. The full variable domain, its missing parts supplied by reference TRBV7-2 and TRBJ2-1, is GAGVSQSPSNKVTEKGKDVELRCDPISGHTALYWYRQSLGQGLEFLIYFQGNSAPDKSGLPSDRFSAERTGGSVSTLTIQRTQQEDSAVYLCASSGQGWSYNEQFFGPGTRLTVL.

This clone was seen more than once but under ten times. The chain is built from TRBV3-1 (or the pseudogene TRBV3-2) and TRBJ2-7; 11 nucleotides agree with TRBD2. The CDR3 runs to 16 residues. With V trimmed by 4 bases and J by 5 bases, 10 bases remained unmatched. CDR1 and CDR2 from the germline V gene are LGHDT and YNNKEL (reference sequence). CDR3 sequence: CASSRVAGGPMDEQYF. The CDR3 DNA sequence: TGTGCCAGCAGCCGCGTAGCGGGAGGGCCTATGGACGAGCAGTACTTC.

The sample holds a few counts of this clone. The CDR3: CASSFRRGRAGNTEAFF. In DNA form, the CDR3 reads TGTGCCAGCAGCTTTCGGAGGGGCAGGGCAGGGAACACTGAAGCTTTCTTT. The chain has TRBV7-8 and TRBJ1-1; a possible D gene is TRBD1 (5 bases). With 3 bases removed from V and 1 base from J, the gap between germline ends came to 18 bases. This CDR3 has 17 residues. Looked up from germline, CDR1 is SGHVS and CDR2 is FQNEAQ. Complete variable domain (other parts from reference TRBV7-8 and TRBJ1-1): GAGVSQSPRYKVAKRGQDVALRCDPISGHVSLFWYQQALGQGPEFLTYFQNEAQLDKSGLPSDRFFAERPEGSVSTLKIQRTQQEDSAVYLCASSFRRGRAGNTEAFFGQGTRLTVV.

The chain has TRBV27 and TRBJ2-7; 9 bases are shared with TRBD1. Germline V gives CDR1 MNHEY, CDR2 SMNVEV (reference sequence). CDR3 length equals 14 residues. Unmatched junction bases numbered 4, after V lost 6 bases and J lost 1 base. The CDR3 loop reads CASRQGAPSYEQYF. Written as DNA, the CDR3 is TGTGCCAGCAGACAGGGGGCCCCATCCTACGAGCAGTACTTC.

The rearrangement uses TRBV9 and TRBJ2-1; D is perhaps TRBD2 (6 bases). Germline lookup yields CDR1 SGDLS and CDR2 YYNGEE. V shed 0 bases and J shed 2 bases, with 15 bases lying between them. The CDR3 runs to 17 residues. Written as DNA, the CDR3 is TGTGCCAGCAGCGTAGCTCAACTAGCTCCTGCCTACAATGAGCAGTTCTTC. Its protein product is CASSVAQLAPAYNEQFF.

This chain uses TRBV5-8 with TRBJ1-5; 9 bases fit TRBD1. V lost 0 bases to trimming and J lost 6 bases; unmatched junction nucleotides: 10. Germline CDR1 and CDR2: SGHTS and YDEGEE. The CDR3 has 17 amino acids. The CDR3 DNA follows: TGTGCCAGCAGCTTGGTATACGGGACAGGGAGAGGTCAGCCCCAGCATTTT. Its protein product is CASSLVYGTGRGQPQHF.

In its sample, this clone was seen a few times. The chain recombines TRBV4-2 with TRBJ1-5, with unresolved D. The CDR3 spans 16 residues. Germline values: CDR1 LGHNA, CDR2 YNFKEQ. Trimming took off 4 bases at V and 3 bases at J, with 16 bases between the two ends. The CDR3 here is CASSPRAGVDNQPQHF. CDR3 bases: TGTGCCAGCAGCCCCCGGGCCGGGGTCGACAATCAGCCCCAGCATTTT.

The chain combines TRBV9 with TRBJ2-7, with 7 bases fitting TRBD1. Unmatched junction bases numbered 6, after V lost 3 bases and J lost 3 bases. The CDR3 runs to 14 residues. Germline V gives CDR1 SGDLS, CDR2 YYNGEE. The CDR3 DNA sequence: TGTGCCAGCAGCGCCGAACAGGGGTTCTACGAGCAGTACTTC. Residues: CASSAEQGFYEQYF.

This clone occurred a few times. The chain uses TRBV2 and TRBJ1-5, with TRBD1 matching over 7 bases. Germline V CDR1 and CDR2: SNHLY, FYNNEI. The CDR3 consists of 14 residues. Trimming at V came to 10 bases and at J to 6 bases, leaving 12 bases not matched to a gene. The CDR3 DNA is TGTGCCACCGCACAGGGGCGAGGAGGTCAGCCCCAGCATTTT. Translating gives CATAQGRGGQPQHF.

The chain couples TRBV27 to TRBJ2-3; 9 nucleotides agree with TRBD2. CDR1 is MNHEY, CDR2 SMNVEV, per germline (reference sequence). The V and J ends lost 5 bases and 4 bases, in that order; junction bases with no gene match: 4. The CDR3 has 14 amino acids. The CDR3 reads CASSISGSADTQYF. As DNA, the CDR3 is TGTGCCAGCAGTATTAGCGGGAGCGCAGATACGCAGTATTTT.

The rearrangement uses TRBV4-1 and TRBJ1-4, with 7 bases that match TRBD1. The V segment lost 1 base and the J segment 5 bases; nucleotides outside the gene matches: 4. Germline assignment: CDR1 MGHRA and CDR2 YSYEKL. The CDR3 covers 15 residues. The CDR3 nucleotides read TGCGCCAGCAGCCAAGCGGAACAGGGGAATGAAAAACTGTTTTTT. Translation gives CASSQAEQGNEKLFF.

The chain couples TRBV7-3 to TRBJ1-1, with D possibly being TRBD1 (6 bases). CDR1 and CDR2 (germline): SGHTA, FQGTGA. With 4 bases removed from V and 2 bases from J, the gap between germline ends came to 11 bases. The CDR3 is made up of 14 amino acids. This CDR3 is CASSSHRENTEAFF. In DNA, the CDR3 is TGTGCCAGCAGCTCCCACAGGGAAAACACTGAAGCTTTCTTT.

This sequence joins TRBV18 and TRBJ1-2, with TRBD1 identical over 10 bases. The CDR3 consists of 17 residues. Unmatched junction bases numbered 15, after V lost 6 bases and J lost 5 bases. Germline CDR1 KGHSH, CDR2 LQKENI. The CDR3 loop reads CASSPNRGTGDTYGYTF. The CDR3 DNA is TGTGCCAGCTCCCCCAACCGCGGGACAGGGGACACGTATGGCTACACCTTC. Complete variable domain (other parts from reference TRBV18 and TRBJ1-2): NAGVMQNPRHLVRRRGQEARLRCSPMKGHSHVYWYRQLPEEGLKFMVYLQKENIIDESGMPKERFSAEFPKEGPSILRIQQVVRGDSAAYFCASSPNRGTGDTYGYTFGSGTRLTVV.